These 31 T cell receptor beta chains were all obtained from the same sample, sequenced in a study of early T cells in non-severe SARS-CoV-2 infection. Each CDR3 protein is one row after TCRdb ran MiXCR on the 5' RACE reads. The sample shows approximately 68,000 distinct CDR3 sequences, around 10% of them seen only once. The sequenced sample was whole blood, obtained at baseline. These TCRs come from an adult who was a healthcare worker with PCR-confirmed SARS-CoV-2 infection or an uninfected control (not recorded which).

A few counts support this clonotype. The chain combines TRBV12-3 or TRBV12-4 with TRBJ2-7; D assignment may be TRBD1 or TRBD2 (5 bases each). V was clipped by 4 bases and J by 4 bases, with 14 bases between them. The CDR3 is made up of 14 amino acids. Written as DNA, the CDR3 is TGTGCCAGCAGTTATGGGACGTATAAGTACGAGCAGTACTTC. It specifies CASSYGTYKYEQYF.

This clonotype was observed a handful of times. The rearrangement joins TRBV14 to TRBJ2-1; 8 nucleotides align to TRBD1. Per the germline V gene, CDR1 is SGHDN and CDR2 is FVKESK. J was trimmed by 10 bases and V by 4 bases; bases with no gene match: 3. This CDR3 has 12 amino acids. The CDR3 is CASSRTGNEQFF. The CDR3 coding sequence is TGTGCCAGCAGCCGGACAGGGAACGAGCAGTTCTTC.

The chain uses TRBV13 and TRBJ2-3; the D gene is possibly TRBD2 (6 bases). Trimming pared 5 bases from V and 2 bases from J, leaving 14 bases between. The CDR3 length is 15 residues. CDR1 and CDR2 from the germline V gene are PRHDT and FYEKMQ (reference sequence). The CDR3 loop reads CASSPRDGSTDTQYF. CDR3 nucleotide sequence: TGTGCCAGCAGCCCGCGGGACGGATCCACAGATACGCAGTATTTT.

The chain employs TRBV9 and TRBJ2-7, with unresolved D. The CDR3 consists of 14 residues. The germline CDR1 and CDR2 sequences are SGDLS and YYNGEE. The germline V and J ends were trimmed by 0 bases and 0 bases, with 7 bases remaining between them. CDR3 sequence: CASSVDLSSYEQYF. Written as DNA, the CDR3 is TGTGCCAGCAGCGTAGATCTCAGCTCCTACGAGCAGTACTTC.

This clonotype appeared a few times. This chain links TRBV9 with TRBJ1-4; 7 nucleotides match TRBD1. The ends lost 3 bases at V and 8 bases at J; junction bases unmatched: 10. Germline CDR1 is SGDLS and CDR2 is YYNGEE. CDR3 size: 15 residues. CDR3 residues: CASSEWDSGGEKLFF. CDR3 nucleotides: TGTGCCAGCAGCGAATGGGACAGTGGAGGCGAAAAACTGTTTTTT.

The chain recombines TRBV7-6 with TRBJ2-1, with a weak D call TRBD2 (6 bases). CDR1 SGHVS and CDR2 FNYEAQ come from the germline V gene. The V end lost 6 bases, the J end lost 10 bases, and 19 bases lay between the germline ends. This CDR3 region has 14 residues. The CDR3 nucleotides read TGTGCCAGCAGACGCGGGGCCCTAGGGGCGGAGCAGTTCTTC. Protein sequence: CASRRGALGAEQFF.

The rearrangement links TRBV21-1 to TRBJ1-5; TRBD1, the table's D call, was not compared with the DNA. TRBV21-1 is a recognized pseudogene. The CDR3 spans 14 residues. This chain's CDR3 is CASSGKGSNQPQHF. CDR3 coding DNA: TGTGCCAGCAGCGGCAAGGGGAGCAATCAGCCCCAGCATTTT.

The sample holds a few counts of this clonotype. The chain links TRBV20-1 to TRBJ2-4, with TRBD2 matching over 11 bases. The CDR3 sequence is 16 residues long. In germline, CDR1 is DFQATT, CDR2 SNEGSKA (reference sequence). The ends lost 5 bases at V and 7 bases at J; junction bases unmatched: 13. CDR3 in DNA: TGCAGTGCTCTACGACTAGCGGGGATTAGTTTGAACATTCAGTACTTC. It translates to CSALRLAGISLNIQYF.

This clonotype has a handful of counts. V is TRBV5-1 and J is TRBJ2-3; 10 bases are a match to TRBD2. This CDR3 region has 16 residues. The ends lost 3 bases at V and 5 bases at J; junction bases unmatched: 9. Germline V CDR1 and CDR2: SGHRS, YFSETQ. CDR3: CASSSPAGGRGDTQYF. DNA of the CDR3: TGCGCCAGCAGCTCCCCAGCGGGGGGGAGGGGAGATACGCAGTATTTT.

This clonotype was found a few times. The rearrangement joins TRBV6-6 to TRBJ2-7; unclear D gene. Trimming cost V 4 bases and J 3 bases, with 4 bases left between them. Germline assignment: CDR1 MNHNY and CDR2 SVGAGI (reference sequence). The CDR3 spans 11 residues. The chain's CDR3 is CASSSLYEQYF. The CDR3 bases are TGTGCCAGCAGTTCCCTCTACGAGCAGTACTTC.

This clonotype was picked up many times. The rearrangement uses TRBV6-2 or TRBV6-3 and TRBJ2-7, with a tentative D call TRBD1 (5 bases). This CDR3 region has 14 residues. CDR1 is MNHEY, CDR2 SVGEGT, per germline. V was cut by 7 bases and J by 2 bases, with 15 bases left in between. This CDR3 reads CASKSGRATYEQYF. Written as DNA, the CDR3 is TGTGCCAGCAAATCCGGCAGGGCGACCTACGAGCAGTACTTC.

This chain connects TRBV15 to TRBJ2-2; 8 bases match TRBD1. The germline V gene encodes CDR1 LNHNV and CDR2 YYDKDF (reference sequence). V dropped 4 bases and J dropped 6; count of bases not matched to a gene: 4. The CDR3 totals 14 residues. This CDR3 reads CATSNQGAAGELFF. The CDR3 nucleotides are TGTGCCACCAGCAACCAGGGGGCGGCCGGGGAGCTGTTTTTT.

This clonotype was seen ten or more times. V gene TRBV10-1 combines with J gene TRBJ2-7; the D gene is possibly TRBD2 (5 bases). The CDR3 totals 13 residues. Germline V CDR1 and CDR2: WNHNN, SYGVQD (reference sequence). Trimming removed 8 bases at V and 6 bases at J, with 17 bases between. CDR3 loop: CASSRDISAEQYF. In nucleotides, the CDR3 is TGCGCCAGCTCCCGGGATATCTCGGCCGAGCAGTACTTC.

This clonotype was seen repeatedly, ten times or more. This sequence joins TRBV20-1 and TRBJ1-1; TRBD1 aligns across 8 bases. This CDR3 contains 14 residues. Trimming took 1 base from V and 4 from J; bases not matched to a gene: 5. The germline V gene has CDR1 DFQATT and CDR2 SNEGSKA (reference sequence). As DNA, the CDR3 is TGCAGTGCTAGAGTAGGCAGGGGGCCCACTGAAGCTTTCTTT. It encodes CSARVGRGPTEAFF.

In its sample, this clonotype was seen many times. The CDR3 loop reads CATSIPKAEGSYGYTF. For the CDR3, the DNA is TGTGCCACCAGCATCCCCAAGGCAGAAGGAAGTTATGGCTACACCTTC. This chain uses TRBV15 with TRBJ1-2; D remains unclear. There are 16 residues in the CDR3. Trimming cost V 4 bases and J 5 bases, with 20 bases left between them. CDR1 is LNHNV and CDR2 is YYDKDF in the germline V gene (reference sequence). The variable domain in full, with the rest retrieved from reference TRBV15 and TRBJ1-2, is DAMVIQNPRYQVTQFGKPVTLSCSQTLNHNVMYWYQQKSSQAPKLLFHYYDKDFNNEADTPDNFQSRRPNTSFCFLDIRSPGLGDTAMYLCATSIPKAEGSYGYTFGSGTRLTVV.

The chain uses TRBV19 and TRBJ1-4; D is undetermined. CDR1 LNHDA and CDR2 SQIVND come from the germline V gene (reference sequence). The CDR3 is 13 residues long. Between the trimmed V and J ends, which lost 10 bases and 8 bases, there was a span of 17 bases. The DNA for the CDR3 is TGTGCCACCGCCACCGGTCTTAGGGAAAAACTGTTTTTT. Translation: CATATGLREKLFF.

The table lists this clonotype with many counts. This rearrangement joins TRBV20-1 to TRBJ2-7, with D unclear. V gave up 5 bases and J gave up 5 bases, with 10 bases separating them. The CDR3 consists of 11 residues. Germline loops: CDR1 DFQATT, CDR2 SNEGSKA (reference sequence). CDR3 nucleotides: TGCAGTGCTCTTTCGGGTAACGAGCAGTACTTC. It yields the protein CSALSGNEQYF.

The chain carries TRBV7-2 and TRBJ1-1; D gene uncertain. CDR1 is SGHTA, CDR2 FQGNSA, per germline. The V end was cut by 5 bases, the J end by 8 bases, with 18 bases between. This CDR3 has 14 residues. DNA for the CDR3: TGTGCCAGCAGCGCCAGATGGGAAGGGTTCGAAGCTTTCTTT. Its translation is CASSARWEGFEAFF.

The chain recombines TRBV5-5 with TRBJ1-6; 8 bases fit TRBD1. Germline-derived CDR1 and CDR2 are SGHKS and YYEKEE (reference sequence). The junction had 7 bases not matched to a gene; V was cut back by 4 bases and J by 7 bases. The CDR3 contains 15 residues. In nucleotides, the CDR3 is TGTGCCAGCAGCCAACTGACAGGGGTCAATTCACCCCTCCACTTT. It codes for CASSQLTGVNSPLHF.

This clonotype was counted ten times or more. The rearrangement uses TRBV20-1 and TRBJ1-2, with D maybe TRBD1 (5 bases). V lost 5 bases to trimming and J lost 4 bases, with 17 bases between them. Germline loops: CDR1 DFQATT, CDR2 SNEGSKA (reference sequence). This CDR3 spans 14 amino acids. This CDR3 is CSASRRGEGYGYTF. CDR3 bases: TGCAGTGCTTCTAGGCGGGGGGAGGGCTATGGCTACACCTTC.

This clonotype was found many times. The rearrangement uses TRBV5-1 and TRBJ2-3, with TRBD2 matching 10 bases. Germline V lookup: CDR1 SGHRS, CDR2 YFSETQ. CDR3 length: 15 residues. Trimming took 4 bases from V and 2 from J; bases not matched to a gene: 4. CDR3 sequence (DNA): TGCGCCAGCAGCCCCGGACTAGCGGTCACAGATACGCAGTATTTT. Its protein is CASSPGLAVTDTQYF.

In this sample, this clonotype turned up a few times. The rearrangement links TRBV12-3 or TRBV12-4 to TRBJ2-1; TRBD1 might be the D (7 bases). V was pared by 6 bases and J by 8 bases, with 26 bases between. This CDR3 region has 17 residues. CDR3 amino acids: CASSFRQPGQPGDEQFF. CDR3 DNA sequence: TGTGCCAGCAGCTTTCGTCAACCGGGACAGCCGGGGGATGAGCAGTTCTTC.

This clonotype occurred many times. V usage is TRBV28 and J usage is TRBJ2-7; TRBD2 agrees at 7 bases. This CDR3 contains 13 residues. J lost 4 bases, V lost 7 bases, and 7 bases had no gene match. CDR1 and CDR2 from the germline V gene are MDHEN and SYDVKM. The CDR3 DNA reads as TGTGCCAGCACGGGGGGTTCTAGTTACGAGCAGTACTTC. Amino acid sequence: CASTGGSSYEQYF.

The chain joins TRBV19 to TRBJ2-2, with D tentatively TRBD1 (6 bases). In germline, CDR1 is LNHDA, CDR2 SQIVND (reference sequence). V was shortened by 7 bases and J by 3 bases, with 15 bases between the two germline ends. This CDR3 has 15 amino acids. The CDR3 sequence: CASTTNRDDTGELFF. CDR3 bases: TGTGCCAGTACCACCAACAGGGACGACACCGGGGAGCTGTTTTTT.

CDR3 sequence (DNA): TGTGCCAGCAGCTTAGAACCTAGCGTGGAGACCCAGTACTTC. This translates into CASSLEPSVETQYF. J is TRBJ2-5 and V is TRBV7-2; maybe TRBD2 (6 bases). The CDR3 extends over 14 amino acids. V was cut by 1 base and J by 5 bases, with 11 bases left in between. Germline V gene lookup returns CDR1 SGHTA and CDR2 FQGNSA.

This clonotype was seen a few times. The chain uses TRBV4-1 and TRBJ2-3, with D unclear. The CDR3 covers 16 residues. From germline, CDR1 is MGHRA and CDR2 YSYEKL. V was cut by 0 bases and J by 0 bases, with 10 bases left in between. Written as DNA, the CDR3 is TGCGCCAGCAGCCAAGATATGGCCGAGAGCACAGATACGCAGTATTTT. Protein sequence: CASSQDMAESTDTQYF.

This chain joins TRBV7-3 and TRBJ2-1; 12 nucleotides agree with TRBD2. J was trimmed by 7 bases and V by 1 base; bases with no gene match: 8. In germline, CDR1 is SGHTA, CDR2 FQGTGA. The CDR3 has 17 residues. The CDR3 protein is CASSLNPLAGGLNEQFF. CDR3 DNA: TGTGCCAGCAGCTTAAACCCACTAGCGGGGGGTCTGAATGAGCAGTTCTTC.

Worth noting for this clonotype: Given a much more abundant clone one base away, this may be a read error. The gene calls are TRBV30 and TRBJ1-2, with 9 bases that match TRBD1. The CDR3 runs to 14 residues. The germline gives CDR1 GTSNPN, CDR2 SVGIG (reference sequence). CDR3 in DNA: TGTGCCAGGAGTGACACCGGGACAGGGAATGGCTACACCTTC. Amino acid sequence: CARSDTGTGNGYTF.

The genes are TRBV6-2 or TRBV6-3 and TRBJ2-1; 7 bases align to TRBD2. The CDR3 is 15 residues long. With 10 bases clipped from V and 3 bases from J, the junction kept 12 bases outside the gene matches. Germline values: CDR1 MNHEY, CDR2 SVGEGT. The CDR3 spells CATRPAGRVYNEQFF. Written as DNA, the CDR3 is TGTGCCACCAGACCAGCGGGAAGAGTCTACAATGAGCAGTTCTTC.

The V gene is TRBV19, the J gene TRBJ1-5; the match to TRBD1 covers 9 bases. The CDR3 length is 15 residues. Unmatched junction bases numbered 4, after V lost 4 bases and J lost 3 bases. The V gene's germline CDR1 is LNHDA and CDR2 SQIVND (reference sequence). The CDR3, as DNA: TGTGCCAGTAGTACCCGGACAGGGGACAATCAGCCCCAGCATTTT. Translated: CASSTRTGDNQPQHF.

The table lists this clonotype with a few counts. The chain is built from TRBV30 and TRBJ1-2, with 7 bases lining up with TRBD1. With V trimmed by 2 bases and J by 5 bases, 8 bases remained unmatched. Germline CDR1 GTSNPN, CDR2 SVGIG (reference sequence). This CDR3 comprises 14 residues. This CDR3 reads CAWSNSGTVYGYTF. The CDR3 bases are TGTGCCTGGAGTAATTCCGGGACAGTTTATGGCTACACCTTC.